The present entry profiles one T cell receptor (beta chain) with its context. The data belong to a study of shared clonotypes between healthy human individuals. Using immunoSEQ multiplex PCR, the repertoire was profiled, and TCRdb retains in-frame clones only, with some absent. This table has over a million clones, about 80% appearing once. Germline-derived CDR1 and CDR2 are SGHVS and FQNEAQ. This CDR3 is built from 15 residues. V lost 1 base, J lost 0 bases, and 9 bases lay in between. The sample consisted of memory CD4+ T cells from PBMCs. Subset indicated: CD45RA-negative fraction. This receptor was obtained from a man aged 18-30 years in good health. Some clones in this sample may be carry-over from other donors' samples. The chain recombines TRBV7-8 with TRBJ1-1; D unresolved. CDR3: CASSLGQAMNTEAFF. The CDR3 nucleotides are TGTGCCAGCAGCTTAGGTCAGGCCATGAACACTGAAGCTTTCTTT.